Listed below are T cell receptor beta chains from one sample, sequenced in a study of blood T cell repertoires in COVID-19. Clones were read by immunoSEQ multiplex PCR, and TCRdb kept only the in-frame ones, dropping some. The sample lists around 150,000 clones, approximately 88% seen once, with roughly a tenth in the top ten. Sequenced sample: peripheral blood. The receptors stem from a man aged 55 to 69 with active or convalescent COVID-19. CDR3s include the opening cysteine and the closing phenylalanine or tryptophan. D genes are given only for firm matches. The size entry is marked missing in some rows and otherwise reads once, few, many or a size class.

abundance: .; j_gene: TRBJ2-3; v_gene: TRBV6-2/TRBV6-3; d_gene: TRBD2; CDR3nt: TGTGCCAGCAGTCAGGGACTAGCGGGGCTGTTCACAGATACGCAGTATTTT; CDR3aa: CASSQGLAGLFTDTQYF
abundance: .; j_gene: TRBJ2-1; v_gene: TRBV19; d_gene: TRBD2; CDR3nt: TGTGCCAGTACAAAGACTAGCGGGGGGGGCTCCTACAATGAGCAGTTCTTC; CDR3aa: CASTKTSGGGSYNEQFF
abundance: .; j_gene: TRBJ1-1; v_gene: TRBV19; d_gene: .; CDR3nt: TGTGCCAGTAGTATCGGGGGGACGTCGGAGACTGAAGCTTTCTTT; CDR3aa: CASSIGGTSETEAFF
abundance: .; j_gene: TRBJ2-7; v_gene: TRBV4-1; d_gene: TRBD1; CDR3nt: TGCGCCAGCAGCCCCCGGACAGGGGACCGTTTCGAGCAGTACTTC; CDR3aa: CASSPRTGDRFEQYF
abundance: once; j_gene: TRBJ1-3; v_gene: TRBV28; d_gene: TRBD1; CDR3nt: TGTGCCAGCAGTCGTACACAGGGGAGCTCTGGAAACACCATATATTTT; CDR3aa: CASSRTQGSSGNTIYF
abundance: .; j_gene: TRBJ2-1; v_gene: TRBV7-2; d_gene: .; CDR3nt: TGTGCCAGCAGCCCGCAGAGGCGGGAGCAGTTCTTC; CDR3aa: CASSPQRREQFF
abundance: .; j_gene: TRBJ2-7; v_gene: TRBV5-6; d_gene: TRBD1; CDR3nt: TGTGCCAGCAGCTTCCGGGACAGGTTCTACGAGCAGTACTTC; CDR3aa: CASSFRDRFYEQYF
abundance: few; j_gene: TRBJ1-1; v_gene: TRBV6-5; d_gene: .; CDR3nt: TGTGCCAGCAGTTACTCGAGCACTGAAGCTTTCTTT; CDR3aa: CASSYSSTEAFF
abundance: .; j_gene: TRBJ1-4; v_gene: TRBV27; d_gene: .; CDR3nt: TGTGCCAGCAGCTTAGGGCCGACCACTAATGAAAAACTGTTTTTT; CDR3aa: CASSLGPTTNEKLFF
abundance: .; j_gene: TRBJ2-3; v_gene: TRBV30; d_gene: TRBD2; CDR3nt: TGTGCCTGGAGACTAGCGGCTAGCACAGATACGCAGTATTTT; CDR3aa: CAWRLAASTDTQYF
abundance: .; j_gene: TRBJ1-5; v_gene: TRBV6-2/TRBV6-3; d_gene: .; CDR3nt: TGTGCCAGCAGTGGCTTTGCGGGGGCGAGCAATCAGCCCCAGCATTTT; CDR3aa: CASSGFAGASNQPQHF
abundance: .; j_gene: TRBJ2-7; v_gene: TRBV10-3; d_gene: TRBD1; CDR3nt: TGTGCCATCAGTGGGACAGGGGTAGCCTACGAGCAGTACTTC; CDR3aa: CAISGTGVAYEQYF
abundance: .; j_gene: TRBJ1-5; v_gene: TRBV28; d_gene: .; CDR3nt: TGTGCCAGCGGAGGTGGGGGGAGAACGCAGCCCCAGCATTTT; CDR3aa: CASGGGGRTQPQHF
abundance: .; j_gene: TRBJ2-2; v_gene: TRBV5-1; d_gene: .; CDR3nt: TGCGCCAGCAGACCCAGGGGACCCTCGAACACCGGGGAGCTGTTTTTT; CDR3aa: CASRPRGPSNTGELFF
abundance: .; j_gene: TRBJ2-7; v_gene: TRBV6-5; d_gene: TRBD2; CDR3nt: TGTGCCAGCACTAGCGGTTCCCTCGAGCAGTACTTC; CDR3aa: CASTSGSLEQYF
abundance: .; j_gene: TRBJ1-6; v_gene: TRBV18; d_gene: TRBD1; CDR3nt: TGTGCCAGCTCACCATTCGGGCAGGGGGAATCACCCCTCCACTTT; CDR3aa: CASSPFGQGESPLHF
abundance: .; j_gene: TRBJ2-1; v_gene: TRBV15; d_gene: TRBD2; CDR3nt: TGTGCCACCAGCAGTACCGGGACTAGCAATGAGCAGTTCTTC; CDR3aa: CATSSTGTSNEQFF
abundance: once; j_gene: TRBJ1-4; v_gene: TRBV28; d_gene: .; CDR3nt: TGTGCCAGCAGTCCTGAGGGAGGGGTATATGAAAAACTGTTTTTT; CDR3aa: CASSPEGGVYEKLFF
abundance: .; j_gene: TRBJ1-4; v_gene: TRBV19; d_gene: .; CDR3nt: TGTGCCAGTAGTATTCAGGGAGGTGAAAAACTGTTTTTT; CDR3aa: CASSIQGGEKLFF
abundance: once; j_gene: TRBJ2-2; v_gene: TRBV28; d_gene: TRBD1; CDR3nt: TGTGCCAGCTCCCTTCCAGGGGGCGGCGGGGAGCTGTTTTTT; CDR3aa: CASSLPGGGGELFF
abundance: .; j_gene: TRBJ2-7; v_gene: TRBV10-3; d_gene: .; CDR3nt: TGTGCCATTAGGGGGACAAATCCTAACTCCTACGAGCAGTACTTC; CDR3aa: CAIRGTNPNSYEQYF
abundance: .; j_gene: TRBJ1-4; v_gene: TRBV2; d_gene: TRBD1; CDR3nt: TGTGCCAGCAGGAAAGGAGGACAGGGTAATGAAAAACTGTTTTTT; CDR3aa: CASRKGGQGNEKLFF
abundance: .; j_gene: TRBJ2-7; v_gene: TRBV25-1; d_gene: .; CDR3nt: TGTGCCAGCAGGACTAACTACGAGCAGTACTTC; CDR3aa: CASRTNYEQYF
abundance: .; j_gene: TRBJ2-1; v_gene: TRBV2; d_gene: .; CDR3nt: TGTGCCGGGGCGGAGCGCAGCCTTGTCAATGAGCAGTTCTTC; CDR3aa: CAGAERSLVNEQFF
abundance: .; j_gene: TRBJ2-7; v_gene: TRBV6-6; d_gene: TRBD2; CDR3nt: TGTGCCAGCAGTTACTCTACTAGCGCCGGCTACGAGCAGTACTTC; CDR3aa: CASSYSTSAGYEQYF
abundance: .; j_gene: TRBJ2-3; v_gene: TRBV19; d_gene: .; CDR3nt: TGTGCCAGTAGTAGGCAGGCTAGCACAGATACGCAGTATTTT; CDR3aa: CASSRQASTDTQYF
abundance: .; j_gene: TRBJ2-2; v_gene: TRBV5-1; d_gene: TRBD2; CDR3nt: TGCGCCAGCAGCTTGCCCCTAGCGGGTATGAACACCGGGGAGCTGTTTTTT; CDR3aa: CASSLPLAGMNTGELFF
abundance: many; j_gene: TRBJ2-7; v_gene: TRBV6-1; d_gene: .; CDR3nt: TGTGCCAGCAGTGAAGAGACCCGGAGGTACTTC; CDR3aa: CASSEETRRYF
abundance: .; j_gene: TRBJ1-5; v_gene: TRBV2; d_gene: .; CDR3nt: TGTGCCAGCAGTGAATTCGGGGGAGGCAATCAGCCCCAGCATTTT; CDR3aa: CASSEFGGGNQPQHF
abundance: .; j_gene: TRBJ2-7; v_gene: TRBV19; d_gene: TRBD1; CDR3nt: TGTGCCAGTAGTTCGGACAGGGCCTCCTACTACGAGCAGTACTTC; CDR3aa: CASSSDRASYYEQYF
abundance: .; j_gene: TRBJ2-1; v_gene: TRBV5-1; d_gene: TRBD2; CDR3nt: TGCGCCAGCAGCTTCTGGCGGGAGATCGATGAGCAGTTCTTC; CDR3aa: CASSFWREIDEQFF
abundance: once; j_gene: TRBJ2-7; v_gene: TRBV6-2/TRBV6-3; d_gene: TRBD1; CDR3nt: TGTGCCAGCAGTTACTCGACTTGGGACAGGGATTACGAGCAGTACTTC; CDR3aa: CASSYSTWDRDYEQYF
abundance: .; j_gene: TRBJ1-1; v_gene: TRBV28; d_gene: TRBD1; CDR3nt: TGTGCCAGCAGTTCCTACCTCAGGGGGCAGGCTTTCTTT; CDR3aa: CASSSYLRGQAFF
abundance: .; j_gene: TRBJ1-4; v_gene: TRBV18; d_gene: .; CDR3nt: TGTGCCAGCTCACCACCTAACAGGGTGGGGGAAAAACTGTTTTTT; CDR3aa: CASSPPNRVGEKLFF
abundance: .; j_gene: TRBJ2-1; v_gene: TRBV6-5; d_gene: TRBD1; CDR3nt: TGTGCCACCGAGGACAGGTCGAATGAGCAGTTCTTC; CDR3aa: CATEDRSNEQFF
abundance: .; j_gene: TRBJ1-6; v_gene: TRBV9; d_gene: TRBD1; CDR3nt: TGTGCCAGCAGCGTAGGAACAGGGGGCTCTTCACCCCTCCACTTT; CDR3aa: CASSVGTGGSSPLHF
abundance: .; j_gene: TRBJ2-1; v_gene: TRBV28; d_gene: TRBD1; CDR3nt: TGTGCCAGCAGCCCTCGTGGGAGACAGGGGGTCTTC; CDR3aa: CASSPRGRQGVF
abundance: .; j_gene: TRBJ1-4; v_gene: TRBV30; d_gene: .; CDR3nt: TGTGCCTGGAGTGTACGGGAGAATGAAAAACTGTTTTTT; CDR3aa: CAWSVRENEKLFF
abundance: .; j_gene: TRBJ2-7; v_gene: TRBV3-1/TRBV3-2; d_gene: TRBD2; CDR3nt: TGTGCCAGCAGCCAAGGACTAGCCGGGGAGCAGTACTTC; CDR3aa: CASSQGLAGEQYF
abundance: .; j_gene: TRBJ2-5; v_gene: TRBV29-1; d_gene: TRBD2; CDR3nt: TGCAGCGTCTCAGGGGCGGGAGGGAATATTAGGGAGACCCAGTACTTC; CDR3aa: CSVSGAGGNIRETQYF
abundance: .; j_gene: TRBJ2-1; v_gene: TRBV9; d_gene: TRBD2; CDR3nt: TGTGCCAGCAGCAGGAGCGGGAGGGCGGCTGAGCAGTTCTTC; CDR3aa: CASSRSGRAAEQFF
abundance: .; j_gene: TRBJ2-6; v_gene: TRBV28; d_gene: TRBD1; CDR3nt: TGTGCCAGCAGTTTACAGGGCAGGGGGCTTTCTGGGGCCAACGTCCTGACTTTC; CDR3aa: CASSLQGRGLSGANVLTF
abundance: few; j_gene: TRBJ2-5; v_gene: TRBV6-6; d_gene: TRBD1; CDR3nt: TGTGCCAGCAGTTACCTCTCAGGGGGAGTCGGAGAGACCCAGTACTTC; CDR3aa: CASSYLSGGVGETQYF
abundance: once; j_gene: TRBJ1-2; v_gene: TRBV7-9; d_gene: .; CDR3nt: TGTGCCAGCAGCTTAGGGGGGCAGTATGGCTACACCTTC; CDR3aa: CASSLGGQYGYTF
abundance: .; j_gene: TRBJ1-2; v_gene: TRBV6-5; d_gene: .; CDR3nt: TGTGCCAGCAGTCGCCAGGGATATGGCTACACCTTC; CDR3aa: CASSRQGYGYTF
abundance: .; j_gene: TRBJ2-7; v_gene: TRBV28; d_gene: TRBD1; CDR3nt: TGTGCCAGCAGTTTATACCTCGGACAGGGCTACGAGCAGTACTTC; CDR3aa: CASSLYLGQGYEQYF
abundance: .; j_gene: TRBJ1-6; v_gene: TRBV4-1; d_gene: TRBD1; CDR3nt: TGCGCCAGCAGATACACCGGGACAGGGCGGAATTCACCCCTCCACTTT; CDR3aa: CASRYTGTGRNSPLHF
abundance: .; j_gene: TRBJ1-6; v_gene: TRBV28; d_gene: .; CDR3nt: TGTGCCAGCAGTTCAAACCTCCGGGGGTCCTATAATTCACCCCTCCACTTT; CDR3aa: CASSSNLRGSYNSPLHF
abundance: .; j_gene: TRBJ2-2; v_gene: TRBV7-8; d_gene: .; CDR3nt: TGTGCCAGCAGCTGGACAACGAACACCGGGGAGCTGTTTTTT; CDR3aa: CASSWTTNTGELFF
abundance: .; j_gene: TRBJ1-2; v_gene: TRBV4-3; d_gene: TRBD1; CDR3nt: TGCGCCAGCAGCCATGAAACCGGGACAGGGATTGGCTACACCTTC; CDR3aa: CASSHETGTGIGYTF
abundance: .; j_gene: TRBJ2-7; v_gene: TRBV20-1; d_gene: .; CDR3nt: TGCAGTGCTAGTGCTTTGGAGACGGTGTTTTCCTACGAGCAGTACTTC; CDR3aa: CSASALETVFSYEQYF
abundance: .; j_gene: TRBJ2-4; v_gene: TRBV21-1; d_gene: .; CDR3nt: TGTGCCAGCAGCAAAGAATATGGGGAGACAGCCAAAAACATTCAGTACTTC; CDR3aa: CASSKEYGETAKNIQYF
abundance: .; j_gene: TRBJ2-3; v_gene: TRBV5-1; d_gene: TRBD2; CDR3nt: TGCGCCAGCAGCTCGGGACTAGCGGGAGCAGATACGCAGTATTTT; CDR3aa: CASSSGLAGADTQYF
abundance: .; j_gene: TRBJ1-3; v_gene: TRBV15; d_gene: .; CDR3nt: TGTGCCACCAGCAAAGTATCAGGGGCGGCTGGAAACACCATATATTTT; CDR3aa: CATSKVSGAAGNTIYF
abundance: .; j_gene: TRBJ1-5; v_gene: TRBV6-6; d_gene: .; CDR3nt: TGTGCCAGCAGTTCGACAGCCTATCAGCCCCAGCATTTT; CDR3aa: CASSSTAYQPQHF
abundance: .; j_gene: TRBJ2-5; v_gene: TRBV7-2; d_gene: TRBD1; CDR3nt: TGTGCCAGCAGCGTAGACCCGGGACAGCAAGAGACCCAGTACTTC; CDR3aa: CASSVDPGQQETQYF
abundance: .; j_gene: TRBJ2-7; v_gene: TRBV18; d_gene: TRBD1; CDR3nt: TGTGCCAGCTCACCGGACAGGGTCATTGTGGGCGAGCAGTACTTC; CDR3aa: CASSPDRVIVGEQYF